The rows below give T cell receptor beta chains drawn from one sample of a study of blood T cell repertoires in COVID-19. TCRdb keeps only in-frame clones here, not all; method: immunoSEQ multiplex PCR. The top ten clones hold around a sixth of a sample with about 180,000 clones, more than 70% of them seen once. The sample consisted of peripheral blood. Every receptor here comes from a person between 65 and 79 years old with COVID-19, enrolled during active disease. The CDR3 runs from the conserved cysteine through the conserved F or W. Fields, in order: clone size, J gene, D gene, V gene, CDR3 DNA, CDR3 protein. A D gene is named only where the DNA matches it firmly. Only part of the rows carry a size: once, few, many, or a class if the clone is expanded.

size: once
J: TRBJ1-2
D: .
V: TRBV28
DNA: TGTGCCAGCAGGTCACTCAGGTACCTTAACTATGGCTACACCTTC
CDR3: CASRSLRYLNYGYTF

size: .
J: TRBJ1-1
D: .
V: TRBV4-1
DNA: TGCGCCAGCAGCCAGTTAGGGGGAAACACTGAAGCTTTCTTT
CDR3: CASSQLGGNTEAFF

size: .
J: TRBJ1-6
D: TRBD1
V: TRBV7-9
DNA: TGTGCCAGCAGTGGGACAGCCACTAATTCACCCCTCCACTTT
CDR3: CASSGTATNSPLHF

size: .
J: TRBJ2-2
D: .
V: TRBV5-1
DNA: TGCGCCAGCAGCTTCTTCAACCAGGGCGGCACCGGGGAGCTGTTTTTT
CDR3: CASSFFNQGGTGELFF

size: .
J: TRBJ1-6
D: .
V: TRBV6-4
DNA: TGTGCCAGCAGTGACGACAGGAAAAGCTCCTATAATTCACCCCTCCACTTT
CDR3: CASSDDRKSSYNSPLHF

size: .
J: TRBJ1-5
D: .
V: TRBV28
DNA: TGTGCCAGCAGAAAAGAGTCCCCCCAGCATTTT
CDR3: CASRKESPQHF

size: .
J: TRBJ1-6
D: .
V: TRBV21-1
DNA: TGTGCTTTCCTCTCCTATAATTCACCCCTCCACTTT
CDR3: CAFLSYNSPLHF

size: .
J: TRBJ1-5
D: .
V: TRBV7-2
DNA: TGTGCCAGCAGCCCTAGGGGGGGAAACGGCTATAGCAATCAGCCCCAGCATTTT
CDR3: CASSPRGGNGYSNQPQHF

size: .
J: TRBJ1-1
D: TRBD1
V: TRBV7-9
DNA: TGTGCCAGCAGCTCTAGGACAGGGGAGAACACTGAAGCTTTCTTT
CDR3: CASSSRTGENTEAFF

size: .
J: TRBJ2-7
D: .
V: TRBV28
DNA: TGTGCCAGCAGTTTTCGCAGGGCCTCTTTCTACGAGCAGTACTTC
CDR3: CASSFRRASFYEQYF

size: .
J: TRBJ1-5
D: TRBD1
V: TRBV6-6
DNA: TGTGCCAGCAAGGGACAGGGGACTTATAGCAATCAGCCCCAGCATTTT
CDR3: CASKGQGTYSNQPQHF

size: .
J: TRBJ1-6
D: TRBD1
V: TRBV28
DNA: TGTGCCAGCAGAGCCGGGACAGGGACTGGCCACTTT
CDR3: CASRAGTGTGHF

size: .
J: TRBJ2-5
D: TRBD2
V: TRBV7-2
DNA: TGTGCCAGCAGCTTAGGGGGGGGGACTAGCCTCGACTTC
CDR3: CASSLGGGTSLDF

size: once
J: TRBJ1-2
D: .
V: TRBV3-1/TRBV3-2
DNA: TGTGCCAGCAGCCAAGGAGCGACGGTGGAATATGGCTACACCTTC
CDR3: CASSQGATVEYGYTF

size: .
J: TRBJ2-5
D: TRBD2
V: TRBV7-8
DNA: TGTGCCAGCAGCTGGAGGACTAGCATGGAGACCCAGTACTTC
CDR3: CASSWRTSMETQYF

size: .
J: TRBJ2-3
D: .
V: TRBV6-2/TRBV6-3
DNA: TGTGCCAGCAGTGTTACAAGCACAGATACGCAGTATTTT
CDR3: CASSVTSTDTQYF

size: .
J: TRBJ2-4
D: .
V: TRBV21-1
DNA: TGTGCCAGCGCAGGGGGGCTAGCGGGAGGGCCTCCGGCCAAAAACATTCAGTACTTC
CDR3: CASAGGLAGGPPAKNIQYF

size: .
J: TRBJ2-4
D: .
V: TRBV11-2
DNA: TGTGCCAGCAGCCGAACCGCCTACCACCGTTCCCCCAAAAACATTCAGTACTTC
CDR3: CASSRTAYHRSPKNIQYF

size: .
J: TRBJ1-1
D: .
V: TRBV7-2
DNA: TGTGCCAGCAGCTTCCTACAGGGTACTGAAGCTTTCTTT
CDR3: CASSFLQGTEAFF

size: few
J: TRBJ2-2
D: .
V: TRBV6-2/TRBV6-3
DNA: TGTGCCAGCAGTTACTTCGCGAACACCGGGGAGCTGTTTTTT
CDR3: CASSYFANTGELFF

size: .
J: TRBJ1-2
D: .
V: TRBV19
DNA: TGTGCCAGTAGTATATCCCCTCTTCGGTGGGCTGGCTACACCTTC
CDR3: CASSISPLRWAGYTF

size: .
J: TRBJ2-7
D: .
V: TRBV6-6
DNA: TGTGCCAGCAGTTATCCCATATCTACAGGGCGGTACGAGCAGTACTTC
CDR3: CASSYPISTGRYEQYF

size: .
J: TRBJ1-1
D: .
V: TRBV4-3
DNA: TGCGCCAGCAGCAAAGAGAGAATCGGGAATGAAGCTTTCTTT
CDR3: CASSKERIGNEAFF

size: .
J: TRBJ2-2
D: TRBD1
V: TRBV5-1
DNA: TGCGCCAGCAGCAAGGACAGGGGGCGGGCCGGGGAGCTGTTTTTT
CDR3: CASSKDRGRAGELFF

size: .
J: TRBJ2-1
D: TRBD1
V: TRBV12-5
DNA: TGTGCTAGTGGTTTGGTGGCCGGGACAGGGGCCGTTGAGCAGTTCTTC
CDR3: CASGLVAGTGAVEQFF

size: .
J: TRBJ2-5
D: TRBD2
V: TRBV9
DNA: TGTGCCAGCTCCGGGGGGGCCAGGGAAGAGACCCAGTACTTC
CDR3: CASSGGAREETQYF

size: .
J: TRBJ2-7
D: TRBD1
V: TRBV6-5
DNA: TGTGCCAGCAGTAAACAGGGGGCTCACTACGAGCAGTACTTC
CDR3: CASSKQGAHYEQYF

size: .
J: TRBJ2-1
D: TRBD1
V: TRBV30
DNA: TGTGCCTGGAGCCCCTTTTTCCGCTCAGGGGGCTCCTACAATGAGCAGTTCTTC
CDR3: CAWSPFFRSGGSYNEQFF

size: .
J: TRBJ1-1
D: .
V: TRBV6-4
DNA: TGTGCCAGCAGTGACTCGGGGCACAGGCAGGACACTGAAGCTTTCTTT
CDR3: CASSDSGHRQDTEAFF

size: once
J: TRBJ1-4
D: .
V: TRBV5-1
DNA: TGCGCCAGCAGCCCGTTAACACAGGGAGATAATGAAAAACTGTTTTTT
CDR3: CASSPLTQGDNEKLFF

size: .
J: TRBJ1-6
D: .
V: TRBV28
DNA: TGTGCCAGCAGTTTACAGTCTGGGAGTTCACCCCTCCACTTT
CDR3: CASSLQSGSSPLHF

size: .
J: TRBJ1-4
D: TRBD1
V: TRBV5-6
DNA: TGTGCCAGCAGCCGAGGACAGGGGGCCGGTGAAAAACTGTTTTTT
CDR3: CASSRGQGAGEKLFF

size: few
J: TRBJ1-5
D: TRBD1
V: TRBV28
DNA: TGTGCCAGCAGTTTATGGGGGTTTGGGACAGAGAGCAATCAGCCCCAGCATTTT
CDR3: CASSLWGFGTESNQPQHF

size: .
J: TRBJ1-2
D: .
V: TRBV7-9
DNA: TGTGCCAGCAGCTTAGTGGCGGAGTTTTCTGGCTACACCTTC
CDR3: CASSLVAEFSGYTF

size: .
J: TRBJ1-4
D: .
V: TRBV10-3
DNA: TGTGCCATCAGTGAATTAGGGGGAAGTGAAAAACTGTTTTTT
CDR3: CAISELGGSEKLFF

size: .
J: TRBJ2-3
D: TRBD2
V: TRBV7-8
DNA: TGTGCCAGCAGCTTTAGTAGCGGGGGGGTTACAGATACGCAGTATTTT
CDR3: CASSFSSGGVTDTQYF

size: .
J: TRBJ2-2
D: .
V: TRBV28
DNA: TGTGCCAGCAGCCGACAGGCTGTTACCGGGGAGCTGTTTTTT
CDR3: CASSRQAVTGELFF

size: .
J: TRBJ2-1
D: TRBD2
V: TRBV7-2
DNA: TGTGCCAGCAGCTTATACCCCCAAGCGGGGTCAACTATCTACAATGAGCAGTTCTTC
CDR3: CASSLYPQAGSTIYNEQFF

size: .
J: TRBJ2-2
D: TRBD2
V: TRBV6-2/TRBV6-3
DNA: TGTGCCAGCAGTTACAGCGGGAGAGGGACCGGGGAGCTGTTTTTT
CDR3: CASSYSGRGTGELFF

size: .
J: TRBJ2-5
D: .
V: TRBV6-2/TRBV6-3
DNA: TGTGCCAGCAGTACGACCCACGCACAGGTGATACGGGAGACCCAGTACTTC
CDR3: CASSTTHAQVIRETQYF

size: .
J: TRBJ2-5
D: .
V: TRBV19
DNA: TGTGCCAGTAGTATAGGTCCGGGGGGCGGGTCGGAGACCCAGTACTTC
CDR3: CASSIGPGGGSETQYF

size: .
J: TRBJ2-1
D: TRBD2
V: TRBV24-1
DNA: TGTGCCACCTCCGTAGCGGGGCAGCAGTTCTTC
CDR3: CATSVAGQQFF

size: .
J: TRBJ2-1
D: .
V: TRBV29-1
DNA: TGCAGCGGAAGAGCGCCGGGCAATGAGCAGTTCTTC
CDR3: CSGRAPGNEQFF

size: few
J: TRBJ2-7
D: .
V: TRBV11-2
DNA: TGTGCCAGCAGCTTAGATCGTAGGGGCGAGCAGTACTTC
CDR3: CASSLDRRGEQYF

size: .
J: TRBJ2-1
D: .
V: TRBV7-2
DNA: TGTGCCAGCAGCTTAACAGACTACAATGAGCAGTTCTTC
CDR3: CASSLTDYNEQFF

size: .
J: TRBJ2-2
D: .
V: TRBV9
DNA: TGTGCCAGCAGCACACCCACCTCCGGGGAGCTGTTTTTT
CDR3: CASSTPTSGELFF

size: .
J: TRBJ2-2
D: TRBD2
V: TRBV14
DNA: TGTGCCAGCAGCCAAACCCGGGGACTAGCGGATAGAACACCGGGGGCGGAGCTGTTTTTT
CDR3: CASSQTRGLADRTPGAELFF

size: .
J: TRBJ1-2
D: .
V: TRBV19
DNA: TGTGCCAGTAGAACCTGGCAGGAAGACTATGGCTACACCTTC
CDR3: CASRTWQEDYGYTF

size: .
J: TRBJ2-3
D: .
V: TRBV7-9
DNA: TGTGCCAGCAGCTTAAAGGGGCGGGGAGATACGCAGTATTTT
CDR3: CASSLKGRGDTQYF

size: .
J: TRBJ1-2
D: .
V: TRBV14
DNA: TGTGCCAGCAGCCCATCAGCGACCTATGGCTACACCTTC
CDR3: CASSPSATYGYTF

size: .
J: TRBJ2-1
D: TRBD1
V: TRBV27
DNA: TGTGCCAGCAGTTTACTAGGACCATCAGGGGGCAATGAGCAGTTCTTC
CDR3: CASSLLGPSGGNEQFF

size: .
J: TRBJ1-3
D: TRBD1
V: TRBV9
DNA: TGTGCCAGCAGCGCGACAGGGATGGGGGGAAACACCATATATTTT
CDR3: CASSATGMGGNTIYF

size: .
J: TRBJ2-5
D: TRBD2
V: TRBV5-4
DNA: TGTGCCAGCAGCGCGGCCCGAGCGGGGTTAGGAGAGACCCAGTACTTC
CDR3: CASSAARAGLGETQYF

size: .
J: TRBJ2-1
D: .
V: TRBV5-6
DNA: TGTGCCAGCAGCTCGGGGACACCCCTGTACAATGAGCAGTTCTTC
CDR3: CASSSGTPLYNEQFF

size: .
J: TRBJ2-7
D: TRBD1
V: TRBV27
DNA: TGTGCCAGCATCCAAAAGACGGGACAGGGGGCATACGAGCAGTACTTC
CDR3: CASIQKTGQGAYEQYF

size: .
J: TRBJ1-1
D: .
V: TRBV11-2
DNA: TGTGCCAGCAGCTTAGGGCCATATGAAGCTTTCTTT
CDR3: CASSLGPYEAFF

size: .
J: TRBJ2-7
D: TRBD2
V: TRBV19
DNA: TGTGCCAGTAGTATAAGGCCGGCGGGGGACTACGAGCAGTACTTC
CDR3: CASSIRPAGDYEQYF

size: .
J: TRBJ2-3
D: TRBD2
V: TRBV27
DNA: TGTGCCAGCAGTAGCGGACTAGCGGGATGGGGGGATACGCAGTATTTT
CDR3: CASSSGLAGWGDTQYF

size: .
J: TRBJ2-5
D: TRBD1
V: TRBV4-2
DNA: TGTGCCAGCAGCCAAGCGGGACAGGGGCAAGAGACCCAGTACTTC
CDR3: CASSQAGQGQETQYF

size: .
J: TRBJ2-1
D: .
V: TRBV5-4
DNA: TGTGCCAGCAGCTTGGTGGCGGAATACAATGAGCAGTTCTTC
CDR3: CASSLVAEYNEQFF